This T cell receptor (beta chain) is from a study of shared clonotypes between healthy human individuals. Overall study context: Contributing individuals were a couple of females and a few males aged 18 to 49.

Donation came from healthy HIV-negative adults that had no recent acute infections or vaccinations. Remarks on this clone: The antigen is unknown.

Study-wide findings and caveats: Blood alone was sampled, and tissue repertoires likely differ.

The germline V and J ends were trimmed by 1 base and 0 bases, with 14 bases remaining between them. The CDR3 extends over 17 amino acids. Germline V gene sequence: CDR1 SGHNT, CDR2 YENEEA. The sorted-subset replicate PCRs were given around 200 ng DNA, which is tens of thousands of T cell genomes. Data came from immunoSEQ multiplex PCR; TCRdb stores just in-frame clones and leaves some out. The sample lists roughly 640,000 clones; roughly 97% were seen once. V and J are TRBV11-3 and TRBJ2-3, with D tentatively TRBD1 (6 bases). The sample was naive CD4+ T cells sorted from blood. Subset described: CD45RA+ positively selected. The source is a woman younger than 45 in good health. The CDR3 loop reads CASSLGPGHPSTDTQYF. DNA of the CDR3: TGTGCCAGCAGCTTAGGGCCGGGACACCCTAGCACAGATACGCAGTATTTT.